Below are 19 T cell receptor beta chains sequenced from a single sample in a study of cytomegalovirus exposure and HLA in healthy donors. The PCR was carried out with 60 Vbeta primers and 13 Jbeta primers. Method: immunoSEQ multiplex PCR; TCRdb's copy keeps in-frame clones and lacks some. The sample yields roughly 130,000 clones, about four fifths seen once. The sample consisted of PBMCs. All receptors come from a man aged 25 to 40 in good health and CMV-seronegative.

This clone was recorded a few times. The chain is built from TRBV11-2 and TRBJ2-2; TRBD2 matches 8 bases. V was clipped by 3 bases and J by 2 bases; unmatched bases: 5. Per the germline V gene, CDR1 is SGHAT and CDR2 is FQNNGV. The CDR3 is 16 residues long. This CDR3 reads CASSLRLAQNTGELFF. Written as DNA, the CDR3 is TGTGCCAGCAGCTTGAGACTAGCGCAAAACACCGGGGAGCTGTTTTTT.

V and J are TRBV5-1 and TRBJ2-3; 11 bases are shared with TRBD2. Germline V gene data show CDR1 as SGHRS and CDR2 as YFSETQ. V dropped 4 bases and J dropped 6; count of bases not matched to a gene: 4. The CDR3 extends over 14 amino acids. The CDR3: CASSPGLAADTQYF. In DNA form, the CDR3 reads TGCGCCAGCAGCCCGGGACTAGCGGCGGATACGCAGTATTTT.

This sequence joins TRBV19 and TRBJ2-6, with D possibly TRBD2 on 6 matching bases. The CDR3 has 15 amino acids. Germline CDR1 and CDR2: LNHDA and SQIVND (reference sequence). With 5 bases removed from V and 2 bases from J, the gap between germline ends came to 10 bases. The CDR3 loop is CASSHGGTGANVLTF. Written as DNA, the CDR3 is TGTGCCAGTAGTCACGGGGGAACTGGGGCCAACGTCCTGACTTTC.

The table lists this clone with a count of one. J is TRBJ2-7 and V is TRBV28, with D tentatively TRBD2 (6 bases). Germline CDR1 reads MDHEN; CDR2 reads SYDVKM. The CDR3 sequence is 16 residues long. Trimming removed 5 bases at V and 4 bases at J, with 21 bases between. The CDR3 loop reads CASSAPRGILGYEQYF. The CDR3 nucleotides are TGTGCCAGCAGTGCCCCCCGGGGGATATTAGGATACGAGCAGTACTTC.

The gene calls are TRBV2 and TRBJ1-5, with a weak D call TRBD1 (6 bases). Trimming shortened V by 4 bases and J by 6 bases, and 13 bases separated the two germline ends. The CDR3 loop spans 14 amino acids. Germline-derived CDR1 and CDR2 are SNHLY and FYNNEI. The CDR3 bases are TGTGCCAGCAGTGTTCAGGGGTCTCTTCAGCCCCAGCATTTT. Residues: CASSVQGSLQPQHF.

The CDR3 loop is CASSFGRGDTEAFF. In DNA form, the CDR3 reads TGTGCCAGCAGTTTCGGCAGGGGGGACACTGAAGCTTTCTTT. The rearrangement links TRBV27 to TRBJ1-1, with 7 bases that match TRBD1. The CDR3 loop spans 14 amino acids. V lost 3 bases, J lost 3 bases, and 4 bases stayed unmatched. Looked up from germline, CDR1 is MNHEY and CDR2 is SMNVEV (reference sequence).

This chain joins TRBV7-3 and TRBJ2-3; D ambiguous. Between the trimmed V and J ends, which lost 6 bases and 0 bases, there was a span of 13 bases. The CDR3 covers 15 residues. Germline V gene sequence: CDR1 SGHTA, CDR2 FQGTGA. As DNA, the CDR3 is TGTGCCAGCAGTTCCCAACTAACTAGCACAGATACGCAGTATTTT. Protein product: CASSSQLTSTDTQYF.

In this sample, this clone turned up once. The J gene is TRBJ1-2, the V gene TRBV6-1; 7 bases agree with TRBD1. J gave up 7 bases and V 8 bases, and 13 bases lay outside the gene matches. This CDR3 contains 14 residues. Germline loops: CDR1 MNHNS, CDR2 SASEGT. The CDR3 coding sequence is TGTGCCAGCCCCTCTAGACAGGGCGGTCTTGGCTACACCTTC. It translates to CASPSRQGGLGYTF.

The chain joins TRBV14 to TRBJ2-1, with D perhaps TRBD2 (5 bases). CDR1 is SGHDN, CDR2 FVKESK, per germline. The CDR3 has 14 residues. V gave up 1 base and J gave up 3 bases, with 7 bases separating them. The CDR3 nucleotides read TGTGCCAGCAGCCAAGGACTACACTACAATGAGCAGTTCTTC. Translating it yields CASSQGLHYNEQFF.

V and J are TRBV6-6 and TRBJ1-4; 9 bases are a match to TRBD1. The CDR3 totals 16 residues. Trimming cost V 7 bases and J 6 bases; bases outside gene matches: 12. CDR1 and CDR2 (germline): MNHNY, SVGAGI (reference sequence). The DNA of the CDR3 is TGTGCCAGCACCCAACAGGGGGCAGTTTCCCATGAAAAACTGTTTTTT. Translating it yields CASTQQGAVSHEKLFF.

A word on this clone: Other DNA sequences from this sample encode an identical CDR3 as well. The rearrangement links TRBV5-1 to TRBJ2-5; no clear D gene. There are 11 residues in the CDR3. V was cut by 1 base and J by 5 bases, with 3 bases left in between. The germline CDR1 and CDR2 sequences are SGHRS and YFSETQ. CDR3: CASSLSETQYF. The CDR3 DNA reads TGCGCCAGCAGCTTGTCGGAGACCCAGTACTTC.

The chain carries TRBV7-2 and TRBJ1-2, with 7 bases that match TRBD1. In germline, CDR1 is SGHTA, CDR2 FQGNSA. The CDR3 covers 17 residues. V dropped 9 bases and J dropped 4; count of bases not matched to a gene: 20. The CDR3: CASSREGTVGVIYGYTF. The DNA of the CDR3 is TGTGCCAGTTCCCGTGAGGGGACAGTGGGAGTTATCTATGGCTACACCTTC.

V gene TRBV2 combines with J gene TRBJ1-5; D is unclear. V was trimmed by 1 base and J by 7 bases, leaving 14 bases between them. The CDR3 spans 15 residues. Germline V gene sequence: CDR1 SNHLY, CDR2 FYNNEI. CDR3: CASSEEIGGGQPQHF. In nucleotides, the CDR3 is TGTGCCAGCAGTGAAGAGATTGGAGGTGGCCAGCCCCAGCATTTT.

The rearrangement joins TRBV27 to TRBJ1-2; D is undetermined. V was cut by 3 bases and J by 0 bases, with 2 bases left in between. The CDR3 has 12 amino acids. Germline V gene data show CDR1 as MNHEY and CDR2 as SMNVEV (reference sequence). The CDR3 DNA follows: TGTGCCAGCAGTTTTACTAACTATGGCTACACCTTC. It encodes CASSFTNYGYTF.

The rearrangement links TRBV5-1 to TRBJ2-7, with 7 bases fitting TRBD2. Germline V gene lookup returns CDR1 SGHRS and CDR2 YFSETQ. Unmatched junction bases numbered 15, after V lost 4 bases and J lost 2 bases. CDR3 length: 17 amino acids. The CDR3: CASSRDVGGGSPYEQYF. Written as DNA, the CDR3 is TGCGCCAGCAGCCGGGACGTGGGGGGGGGTTCCCCCTACGAGCAGTACTTC.

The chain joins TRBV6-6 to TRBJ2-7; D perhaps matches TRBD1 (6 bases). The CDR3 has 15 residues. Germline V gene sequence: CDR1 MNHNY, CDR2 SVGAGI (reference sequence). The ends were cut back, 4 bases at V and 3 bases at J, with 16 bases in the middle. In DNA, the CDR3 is TGTGCCAGCAGTTTCTCCGGACAGCTCAGCTACGAGCAGTACTTC. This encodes CASSFSGQLSYEQYF.

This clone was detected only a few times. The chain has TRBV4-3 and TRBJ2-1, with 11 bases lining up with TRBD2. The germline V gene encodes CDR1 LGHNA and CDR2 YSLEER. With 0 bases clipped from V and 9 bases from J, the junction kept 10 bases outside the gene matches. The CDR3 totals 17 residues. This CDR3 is CASSQDLAGGPFGEQFF. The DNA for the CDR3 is TGCGCCAGCAGCCAAGATTTAGCGGGGGGGCCCTTCGGTGAGCAGTTCTTC.

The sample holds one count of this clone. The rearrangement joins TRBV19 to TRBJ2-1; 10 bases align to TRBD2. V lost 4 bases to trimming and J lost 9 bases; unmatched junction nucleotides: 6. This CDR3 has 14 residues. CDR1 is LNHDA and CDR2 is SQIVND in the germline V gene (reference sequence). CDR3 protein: CASSSLAGEGEQFF. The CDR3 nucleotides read TGTGCCAGTAGTAGCCTAGCGGGAGAGGGTGAGCAGTTCTTC.

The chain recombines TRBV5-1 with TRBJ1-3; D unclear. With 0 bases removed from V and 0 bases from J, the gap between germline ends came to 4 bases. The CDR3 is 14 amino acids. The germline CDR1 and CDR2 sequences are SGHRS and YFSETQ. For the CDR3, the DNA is TGCGCCAGCAGCTTGGGAGGCTCTGGAAACACCATATATTTT. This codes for CASSLGGSGNTIYF.